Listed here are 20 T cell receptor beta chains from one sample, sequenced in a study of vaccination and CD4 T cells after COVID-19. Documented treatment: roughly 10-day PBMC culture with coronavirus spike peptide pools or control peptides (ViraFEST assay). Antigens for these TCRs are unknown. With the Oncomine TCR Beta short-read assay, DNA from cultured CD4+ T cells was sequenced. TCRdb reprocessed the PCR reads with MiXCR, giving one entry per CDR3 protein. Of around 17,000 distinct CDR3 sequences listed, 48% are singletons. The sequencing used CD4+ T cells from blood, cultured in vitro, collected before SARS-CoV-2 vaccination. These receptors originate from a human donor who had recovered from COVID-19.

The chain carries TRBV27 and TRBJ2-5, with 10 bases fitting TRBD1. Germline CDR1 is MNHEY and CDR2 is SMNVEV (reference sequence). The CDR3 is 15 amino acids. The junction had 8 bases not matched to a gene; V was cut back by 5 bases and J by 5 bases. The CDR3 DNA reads TGTGCCAGCAGTACACGGGACAGGGGATCGGAGACCCAGTACTTC. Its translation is CASSTRDRGSETQYF.

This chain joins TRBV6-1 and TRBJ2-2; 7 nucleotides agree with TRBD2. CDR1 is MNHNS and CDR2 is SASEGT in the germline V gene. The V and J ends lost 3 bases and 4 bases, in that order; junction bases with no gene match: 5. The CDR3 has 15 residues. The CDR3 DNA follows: TGTGCCAGCAGTGACACTGGACTAGTCACCGGGGAGCTGTTTTTT. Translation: CASSDTGLVTGELFF.

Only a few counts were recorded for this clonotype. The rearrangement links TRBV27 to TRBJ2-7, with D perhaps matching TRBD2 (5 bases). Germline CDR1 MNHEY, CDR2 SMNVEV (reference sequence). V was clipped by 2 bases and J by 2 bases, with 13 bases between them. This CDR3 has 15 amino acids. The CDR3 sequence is CASSLQAGGTYEQYF. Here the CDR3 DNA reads TGTGCCAGCAGTTTACAGGCAGGAGGCACCTACGAGCAGTACTTC.

As DNA, the CDR3 is TGTGCCAGCAGCTTTCGACAGTACCAAGAGACCCAGTACTTC. Amino acid sequence: CASSFRQYQETQYF. V is TRBV7-9 and J is TRBJ2-5; tentatively, D is TRBD1 (5 bases). This CDR3 is built from 14 residues. Germline-derived CDR1 and CDR2 are SEHNR and FQNEAQ (reference sequence). Trimming took off 3 bases at V and 0 bases at J, with 8 bases between the two ends.

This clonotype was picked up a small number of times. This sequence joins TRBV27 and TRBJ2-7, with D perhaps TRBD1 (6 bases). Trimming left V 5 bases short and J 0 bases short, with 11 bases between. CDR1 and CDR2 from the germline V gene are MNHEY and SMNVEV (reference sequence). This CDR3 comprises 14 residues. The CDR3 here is CASSPRTASYEQYF. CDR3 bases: TGTGCCAGCAGTCCCAGGACAGCCTCCTACGAGCAGTACTTC.

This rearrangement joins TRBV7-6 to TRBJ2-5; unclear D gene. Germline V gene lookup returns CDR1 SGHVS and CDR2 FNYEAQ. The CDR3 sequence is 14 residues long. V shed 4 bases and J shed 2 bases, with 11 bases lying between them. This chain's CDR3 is CASSSQPQQETQYF. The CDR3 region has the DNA TGTGCCAGCAGCTCACAACCACAACAAGAGACCCAGTACTTC.

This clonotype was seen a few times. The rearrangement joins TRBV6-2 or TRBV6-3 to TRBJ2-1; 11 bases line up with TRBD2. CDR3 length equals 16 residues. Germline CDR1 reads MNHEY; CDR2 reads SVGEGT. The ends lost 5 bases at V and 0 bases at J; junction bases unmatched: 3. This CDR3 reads CASSPLAGGSYNEQFF. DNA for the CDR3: TGTGCCAGCAGTCCCCTAGCGGGAGGCTCCTACAATGAGCAGTTCTTC.

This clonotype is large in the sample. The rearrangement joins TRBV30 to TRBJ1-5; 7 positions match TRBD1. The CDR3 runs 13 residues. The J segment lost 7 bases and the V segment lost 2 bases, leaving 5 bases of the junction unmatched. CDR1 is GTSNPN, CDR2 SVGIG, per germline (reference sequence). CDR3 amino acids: CAWSPGGRQPQHF. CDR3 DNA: TGTGCCTGGAGTCCAGGGGGTAGACAGCCCCAGCATTTT. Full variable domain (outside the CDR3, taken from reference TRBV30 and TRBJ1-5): SQTIHQWPATLVQPVGSPLSLECTVEGTSNPNLYWYRQAAGRGLQLLFYSVGIGQISSEVPQNLSASRPQDRQFILSSKKLLLSDSGFYLCAWSPGGRQPQHFGDGTRLSIL.

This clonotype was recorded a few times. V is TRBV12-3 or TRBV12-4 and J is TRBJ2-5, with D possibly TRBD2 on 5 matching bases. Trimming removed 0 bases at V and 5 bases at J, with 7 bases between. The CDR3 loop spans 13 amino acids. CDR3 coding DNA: TGTGCCAGCAGTTTAGCGGGAGTGGAGACCCAGTACTTC. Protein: CASSLAGVETQYF.

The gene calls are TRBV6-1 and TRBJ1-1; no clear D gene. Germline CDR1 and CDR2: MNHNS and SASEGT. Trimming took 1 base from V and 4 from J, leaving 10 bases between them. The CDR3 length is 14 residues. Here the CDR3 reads CASSEVSGSTEAFF. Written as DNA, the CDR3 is TGTGCCAGCAGTGAAGTCTCGGGATCCACTGAAGCTTTCTTT.

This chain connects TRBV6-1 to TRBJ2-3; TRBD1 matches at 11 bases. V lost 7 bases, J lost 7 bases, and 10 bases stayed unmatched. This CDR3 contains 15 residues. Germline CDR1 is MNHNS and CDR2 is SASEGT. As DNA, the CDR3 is TGTGCCAGCATTCTGGACAGGGGGCGCGTGAATACGCAGTATTTT. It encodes CASILDRGRVNTQYF.

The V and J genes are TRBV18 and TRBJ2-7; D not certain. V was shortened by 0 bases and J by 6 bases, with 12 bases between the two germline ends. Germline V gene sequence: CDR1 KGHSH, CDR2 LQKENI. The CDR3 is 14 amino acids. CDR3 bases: TGTGCCAGCTCACCACCCCCCGTTCCTGGCGAGCAGTACTTC. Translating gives CASSPPPVPGEQYF.

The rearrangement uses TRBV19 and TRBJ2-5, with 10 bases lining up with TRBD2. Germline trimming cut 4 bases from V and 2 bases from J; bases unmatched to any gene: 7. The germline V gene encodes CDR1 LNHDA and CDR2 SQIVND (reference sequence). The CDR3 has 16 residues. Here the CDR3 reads CASSRSSGSVQETQYF. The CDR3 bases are TGTGCCAGTAGTAGATCTAGCGGGAGTGTACAAGAGACCCAGTACTTC.

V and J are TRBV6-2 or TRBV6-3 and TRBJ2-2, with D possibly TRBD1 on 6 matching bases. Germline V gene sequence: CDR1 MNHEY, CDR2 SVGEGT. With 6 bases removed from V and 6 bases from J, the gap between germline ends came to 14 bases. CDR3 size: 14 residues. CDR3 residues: CASRQRQVPGELFF. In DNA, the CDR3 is TGTGCCAGCAGACAGAGACAGGTCCCCGGGGAGCTGTTTTTT.

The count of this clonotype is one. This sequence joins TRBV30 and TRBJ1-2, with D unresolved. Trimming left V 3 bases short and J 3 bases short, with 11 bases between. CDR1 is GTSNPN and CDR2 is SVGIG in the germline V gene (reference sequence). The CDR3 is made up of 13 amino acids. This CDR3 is CAWREGRDYGYTF. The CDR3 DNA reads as TGTGCCTGGAGAGAGGGCCGAGACTATGGCTACACCTTC.

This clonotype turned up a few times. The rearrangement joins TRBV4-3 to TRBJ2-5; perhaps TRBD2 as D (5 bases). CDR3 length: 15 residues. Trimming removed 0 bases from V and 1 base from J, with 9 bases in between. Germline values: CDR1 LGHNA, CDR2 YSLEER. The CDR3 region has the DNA TGCGCCAGCAGCCAAGAGACGGGATCCCAAGAGACCCAGTACTTC. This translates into CASSQETGSQETQYF.

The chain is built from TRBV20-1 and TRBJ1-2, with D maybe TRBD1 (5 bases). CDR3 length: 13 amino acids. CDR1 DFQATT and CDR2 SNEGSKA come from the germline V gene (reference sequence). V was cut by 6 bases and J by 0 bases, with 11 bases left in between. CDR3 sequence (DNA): TGCAGTGCGATGCAGGGATCTAACTATGGCTACACCTTC. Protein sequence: CSAMQGSNYGYTF.

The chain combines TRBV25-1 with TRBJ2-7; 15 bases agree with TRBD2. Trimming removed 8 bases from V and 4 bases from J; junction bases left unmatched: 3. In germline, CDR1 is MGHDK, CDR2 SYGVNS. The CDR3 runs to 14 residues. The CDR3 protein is CASQGTSGRYEQYF. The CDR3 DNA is TGTGCCAGCCAAGGGACTAGCGGGAGGTACGAGCAGTACTTC.

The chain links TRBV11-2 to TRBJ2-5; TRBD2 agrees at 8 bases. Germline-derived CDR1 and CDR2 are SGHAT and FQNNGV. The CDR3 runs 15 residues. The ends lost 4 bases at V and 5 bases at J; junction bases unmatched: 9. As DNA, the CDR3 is TGTGCCAGCAGCTCGAGCGGGGGCGTGTGGGAGACCCAGTACTTC. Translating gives CASSSSGGVWETQYF.

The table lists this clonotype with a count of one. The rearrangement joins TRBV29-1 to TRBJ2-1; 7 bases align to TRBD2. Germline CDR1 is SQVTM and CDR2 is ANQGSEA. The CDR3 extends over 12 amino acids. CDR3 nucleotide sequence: TGCGGAATAGTAGCGGGTTCAAATGAGCAGTTCTTC. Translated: CGIVAGSNEQFF.